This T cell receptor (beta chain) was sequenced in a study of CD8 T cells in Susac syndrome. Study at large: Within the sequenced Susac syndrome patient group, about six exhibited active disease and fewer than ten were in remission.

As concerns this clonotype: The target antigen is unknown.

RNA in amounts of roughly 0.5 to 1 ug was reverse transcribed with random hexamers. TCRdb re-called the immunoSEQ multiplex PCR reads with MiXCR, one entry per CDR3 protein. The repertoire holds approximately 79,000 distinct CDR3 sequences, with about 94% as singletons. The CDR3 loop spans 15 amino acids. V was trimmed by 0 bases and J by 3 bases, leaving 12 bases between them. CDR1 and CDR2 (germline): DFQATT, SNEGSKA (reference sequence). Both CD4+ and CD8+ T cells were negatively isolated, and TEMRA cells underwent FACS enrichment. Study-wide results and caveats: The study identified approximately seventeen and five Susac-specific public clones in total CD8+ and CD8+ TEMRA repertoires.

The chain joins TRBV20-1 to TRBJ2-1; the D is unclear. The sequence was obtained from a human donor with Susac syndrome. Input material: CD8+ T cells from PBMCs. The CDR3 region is CSAREGRYGYNEQFF. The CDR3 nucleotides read TGCAGTGCTAGAGAGGGTCGCTACGGCTACAATGAGCAGTTCTTC.